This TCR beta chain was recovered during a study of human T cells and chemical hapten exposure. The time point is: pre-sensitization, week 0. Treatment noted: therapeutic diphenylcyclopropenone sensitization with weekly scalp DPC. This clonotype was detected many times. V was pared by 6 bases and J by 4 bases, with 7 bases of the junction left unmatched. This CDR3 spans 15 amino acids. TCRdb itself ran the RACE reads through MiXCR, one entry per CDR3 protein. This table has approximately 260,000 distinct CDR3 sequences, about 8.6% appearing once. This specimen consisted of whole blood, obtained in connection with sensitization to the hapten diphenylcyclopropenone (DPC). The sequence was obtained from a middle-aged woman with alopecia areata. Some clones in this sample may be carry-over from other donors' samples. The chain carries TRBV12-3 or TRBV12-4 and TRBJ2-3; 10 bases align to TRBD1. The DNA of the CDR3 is TGTGCCAGCAGCTCCCGGGACAGGGGTGCAGATACGCAGTATTTT. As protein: CASSSRDRGADTQYF.